This T cell receptor (beta chain) was recorded in a study of cytomegalovirus exposure and HLA in healthy donors. Whole-study context: Among 150 million to 200 million T cells, an earlier analysis found around 100 million unique TCR beta sequences.

This CDR3 comprises 13 residues. Trimming stripped 5 bases from V and 3 bases from J, with 11 bases between. Germline V gene sequence: CDR1 MNHEY, CDR2 SMNVEV (reference sequence). Turning to this clone: Its antigen is unknown.

Researchers ran the PCR with 60 Vbeta and 13 Jbeta primers. Assay used: immunoSEQ multiplex PCR; TCRdb lists only in-frame clones, some missing. Found here are around 75,000 clones, about four fifths of them singletons; the top ten hold around 3%. Study findings and constraints: In a later analysis, TCR association rates varied by HLA locus: DRB1 most, HLA-C fewest. Later genetic work tied a missense DCLRE1C variant to beta-chain V and J trimming. Presence/absence analyses treated sequencing depth as roughly uniform across donors.

The chain links TRBV27 to TRBJ2-7; TRBD1 might be the D (5 bases). The sequenced sample was PBMCs. The TCR comes from a man between 40 and 49 years old in good health and CMV-seronegative. The CDR3 bases are TGTGCCAGCAGTAGGGCAGGGTTCTACGAGCAGTACTTC. This translates into CASSRAGFYEQYF.